The subject of this entry is one T cell receptor (beta chain). Its matching antigen is unknown. This specimen comes from a study of CD8+CD57+ T cells in acquired aplastic anemia. Study results and caveats: Patients and controls shared under 35 CD8+ CDR3 sequences, which appeared highly expressed in patients and within their immunodominant clones.

Individuals selected for sequencing had exhibited CD8+CD57+ cell expansion on flow cytometry. This CDR3 region has 15 residues. With V trimmed by 3 bases and J by 2 bases, 7 bases remained unmatched. The V gene's germline CDR1 is KGHSH and CDR2 LQKENI. TCR beta VDJ and CDR3 were profiled, and genomic DNA was the template. TCRdb reanalysed the reads using MiXCR and keeps one entry per CDR3 protein. The data contain approximately 220,000 distinct CDR3 sequences, roughly 50% of them singletons. The TCR comes from a human donor with aplastic anemia. The rearrangement links TRBV18 to TRBJ2-7, with 7 bases matching TRBD1. Sample: sorted CD4+, CD8+, or CD8+CD57+ T cells (not recorded which) from PBMCs. CDR3 nucleotides: TGTGCCAGCTCACCCCCCACTCAGGGGGCCTACGAGCAGTACTTC. Protein sequence: CASSPPTQGAYEQYF.